This section outlines one T cell receptor beta chain sequence together with its context. The antigen is not known. This may be a read error: a much more frequent sequence differs by one nucleotide. Starting from 400 to 500 ng of total RNA, TCR beta cDNA was produced with a primer in the constant region. Three nested multiplex PCR rounds, a slightly modified ARM-PCR method, built the TCR beta libraries. A C-beta reverse primer was combined with TRBV1-TRBV30 forward primers in the first two PCR rounds, and each round had roughly 11 cycles. One entry per CDR3 protein results from TCRdb running MiXCR on the multiplex PCR reads. The table shows a few hundred thousand distinct CDR3 sequences, with more than 55% occurring only once. The data originate from a study of tumor-infiltrating lymphocytes in primary liver carcinoma. It was unsorted whole blood that yielded blood RNA, and germline DNA was also extracted. The researchers drew about 3.9 milliliters of peripheral blood before surgery.

The study, taken as a whole, reports: Blood fell significantly below tumors in its top-250-clone fraction (p = 0.039).

The length of the CDR3 is 16 residues. CDR1 and CDR2 from the germline V gene are SGHDN and FVKESK. Trimming left V 7 bases short and J 5 bases short, with 22 bases between. V is TRBV14 and J is TRBJ2-3; D could derive from TRBD1 or TRBD2 (6 bases each). The clonotype was recovered from a woman aged 30 to 39 with primary liver carcinoma and hepatitis B virus infection. Sample: peripheral blood. The CDR3 DNA follows: TGTGCCAGCAAACCGGGACTTCAAAGGGGGAGAGATACGCAGTATTTT. It encodes CASKPGLQRGRDTQYF.